The clone carrying this T cell receptor (beta chain) appeared once. Its specificity is unknown. Germline lookup yields CDR1 SGHRS and CDR2 YFSETQ. The junction had 11 bases not matched to a gene; V was cut back by 4 bases and J by 5 bases. The CDR3 has 16 residues. This entry is derived from a study of cytomegalovirus exposure and HLA in healthy donors. Study-wide context: In a previous analysis, approximately 110 million unique TCR beta sequences were found from 150 million to 200 million T cells. General study findings and limits: By HLA locus, TCR association rates varied in a later analysis, with DRB1 showing the most and HLA-C the fewest. CMV serostatus was the only recorded immune exposure for donors. It has been reported that TCR beta sequences accurately predicted the HLA-A and HLA-B alleles of most subjects.

The PCR contained 60 Vbeta and 13 Jbeta primers. Produced via immunoSEQ multiplex PCR; TCRdb's table is partial and in-frame only. The table has about 170,000 clones, approximately 77% seen once; the top ten hold about 1.5%. This TCR came from a male donor in good health and CMV-seronegative. The chain is built from TRBV5-1 and TRBJ2-2; 7 bases are shared with TRBD1. The sample was PBMCs. CDR3 residues: CASSPFYRGATGELFF. For the CDR3, the DNA is TGCGCCAGCAGCCCATTCTACAGGGGTGCGACCGGGGAGCTGTTTTTT.